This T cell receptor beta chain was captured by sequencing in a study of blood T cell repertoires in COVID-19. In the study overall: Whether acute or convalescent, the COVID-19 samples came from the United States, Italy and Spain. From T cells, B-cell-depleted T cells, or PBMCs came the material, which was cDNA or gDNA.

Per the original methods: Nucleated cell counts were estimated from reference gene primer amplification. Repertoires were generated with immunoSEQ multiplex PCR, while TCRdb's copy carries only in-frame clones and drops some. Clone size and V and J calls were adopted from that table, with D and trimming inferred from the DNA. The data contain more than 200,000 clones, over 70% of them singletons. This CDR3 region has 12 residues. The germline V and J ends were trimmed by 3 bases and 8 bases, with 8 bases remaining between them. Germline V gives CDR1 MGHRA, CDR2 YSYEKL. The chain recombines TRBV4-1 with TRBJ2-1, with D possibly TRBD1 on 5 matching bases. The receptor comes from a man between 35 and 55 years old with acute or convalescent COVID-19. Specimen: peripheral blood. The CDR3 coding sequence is TGCGCCAGCAGCCACCCACAGGATGAGCAGTTCTTC. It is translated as CASSHPQDEQFF.